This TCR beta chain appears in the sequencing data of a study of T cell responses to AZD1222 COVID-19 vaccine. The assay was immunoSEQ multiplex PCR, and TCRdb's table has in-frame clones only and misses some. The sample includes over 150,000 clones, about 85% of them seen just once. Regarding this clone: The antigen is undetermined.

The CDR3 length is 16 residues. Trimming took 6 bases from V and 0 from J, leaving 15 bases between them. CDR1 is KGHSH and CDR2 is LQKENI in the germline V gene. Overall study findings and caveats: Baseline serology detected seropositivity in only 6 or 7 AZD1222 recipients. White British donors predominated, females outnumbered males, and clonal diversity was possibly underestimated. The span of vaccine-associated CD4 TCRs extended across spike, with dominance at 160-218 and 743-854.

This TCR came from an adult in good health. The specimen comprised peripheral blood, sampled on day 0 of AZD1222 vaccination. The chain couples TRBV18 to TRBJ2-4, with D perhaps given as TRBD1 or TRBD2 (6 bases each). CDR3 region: CASSRGPPLAKNIQYF. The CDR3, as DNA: TGTGCCAGCTCTCGGGGGCCTCCCCTAGCCAAAAACATTCAGTACTTC.